This entry lists 6 T cell receptor beta chains sequenced from one sample in a study of cytomegalovirus exposure and HLA in healthy donors. PCR was performed using 60 Vbeta and 13 Jbeta primers. Clones were sequenced by immunoSEQ multiplex PCR, and TCRdb holds only the in-frame ones, with some missing. The data show approximately 170,000 clones, roughly two thirds seen once. The specimen was PBMCs. The source is a woman aged 18-35 years in good health and CMV-seropositive.

The chain couples TRBV5-5 to TRBJ2-2; 9 bases are a match to TRBD1. The V segment lost 9 bases and the J segment 3 bases; nucleotides outside the gene matches: 6. Germline V gene sequence: CDR1 SGHKS, CDR2 YYEKEE (reference sequence). This CDR3 is built from 14 residues. CDR3 bases: TGTGCCACCGGTAGGACAGGGGACACCGGGGAGCTGTTTTTT. Translation gives CATGRTGDTGELFF.

Turning to this clone: One junction end disagrees with the germline gene, perhaps due to a read error. The rearrangement uses TRBV7-9 and TRBJ1-2; D might be TRBD1 (6 bases). The germline CDR1 and CDR2 sequences are SEHNR and FQNEAQ (reference sequence). This CDR3 has 13 amino acids. CDR3 nucleotides: TGTTCCAGCAGCTTTCAGGGGATCTATGGCTACACCTTC. It codes for CSSSFQGIYGYTF.

V gene TRBV30 combines with J gene TRBJ1-4; D is perhaps TRBD1 (6 bases). The CDR3 spans 15 residues. Trimming pared 0 bases from V and 3 bases from J, leaving 11 bases between. CDR1 GTSNPN and CDR2 SVGIG come from the germline V gene (reference sequence). CDR3 coding DNA: TGTGCCTGGAGTGTTGGCCAGGGGTCTAATGAAAAACTGTTTTTT. The encoded protein is CAWSVGQGSNEKLFF.

In DNA form, the CDR3 reads TGTGCCAGTAGTATGTTACAGCCTACCGGGGAGCTGTTTTTT. Translating it yields CASSMLQPTGELFF. The genes are TRBV19 and TRBJ2-2; D gene ambiguous. Between the trimmed V and J ends, which lost 3 bases and 5 bases, there was a span of 10 bases. CDR1 and CDR2 from the germline V gene are LNHDA and SQIVND (reference sequence). The CDR3 covers 14 residues. Together with reference TRBV19 and TRBJ2-2, the CDR3 gives the full variable domain: DGGITQSPKYLFRKEGQNVTLSCEQNLNHDAMYWYRQDPGQGLRLIYYSQIVNDFQKGDIAEGYSVSREKKESFPLTVTSAQKNPTAFYLCASSMLQPTGELFFGEGSRLTVL.

V and J are TRBV7-2 and TRBJ1-1; the D gene is possibly TRBD1 (6 bases). The CDR3 is 15 amino acids. Trimming took 1 base from V and 6 from J, leaving 15 bases between them. Germline CDR1 is SGHTA and CDR2 is FQGNSA. CDR3 bases: TGTGCCAGCAGCTTAGTACTCAGGGGAGCCGCTGAAGCTTTCTTT. Protein product: CASSLVLRGAAEAFF.

J is TRBJ2-7 and V is TRBV11-3; perhaps TRBD1 as D (6 bases). Germline-derived CDR1 and CDR2 are SGHNT and YENEEA. Trimming cost V 0 bases and J 12 bases, with 15 bases left between them. This CDR3 spans 13 amino acids. The CDR3 loop is CASSLDPTGPRYF. Written as DNA, the CDR3 is TGTGCCAGCAGCTTAGATCCGACAGGACCTCGGTACTTC.